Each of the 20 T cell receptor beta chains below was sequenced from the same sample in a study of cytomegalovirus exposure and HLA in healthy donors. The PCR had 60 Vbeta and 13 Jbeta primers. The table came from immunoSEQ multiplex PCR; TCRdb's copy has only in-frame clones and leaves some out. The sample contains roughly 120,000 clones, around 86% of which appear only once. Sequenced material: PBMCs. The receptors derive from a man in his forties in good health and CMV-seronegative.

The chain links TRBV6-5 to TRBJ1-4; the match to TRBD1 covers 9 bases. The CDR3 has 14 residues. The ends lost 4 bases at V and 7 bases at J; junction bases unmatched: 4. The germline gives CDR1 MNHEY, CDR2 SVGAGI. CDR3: CASSSGTGSEKLFF. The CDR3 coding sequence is TGTGCCAGCAGTTCCGGGACAGGGAGTGAAAAACTGTTTTTT.

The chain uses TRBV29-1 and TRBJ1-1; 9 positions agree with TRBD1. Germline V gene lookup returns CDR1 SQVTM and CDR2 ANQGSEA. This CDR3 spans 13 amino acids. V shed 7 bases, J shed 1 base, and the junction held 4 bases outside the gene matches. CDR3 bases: TGCAGCGCCGTACAGGGGGCGAACACTGAAGCTTTCTTT. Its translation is CSAVQGANTEAFF.

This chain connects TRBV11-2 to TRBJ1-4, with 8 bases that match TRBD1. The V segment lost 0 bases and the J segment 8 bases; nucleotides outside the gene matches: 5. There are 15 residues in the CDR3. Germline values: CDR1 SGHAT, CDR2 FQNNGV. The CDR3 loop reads CASSLDGTGGEKLFF. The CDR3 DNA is TGTGCCAGCAGCTTAGATGGGACAGGCGGGGAAAAACTGTTTTTT.

This chain's CDR3 is CASRGGLSSYNEQFF. In DNA, the CDR3 is TGTGCCAGCAGAGGAGGGCTAAGTAGCTACAATGAGCAGTTCTTC. The chain recombines TRBV6-5 with TRBJ2-1; perhaps TRBD2 as D (6 bases). Germline values: CDR1 MNHEY, CDR2 SVGAGI. V lost 6 bases, J lost 3 bases, and 15 bases lay in between. The CDR3 totals 15 residues.

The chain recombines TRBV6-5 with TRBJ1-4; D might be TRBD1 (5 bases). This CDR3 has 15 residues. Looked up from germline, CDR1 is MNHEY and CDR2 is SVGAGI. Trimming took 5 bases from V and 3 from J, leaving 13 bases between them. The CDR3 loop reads CASSLGRVANEKLFF. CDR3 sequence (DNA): TGTGCCAGCAGTCTCGGCAGGGTTGCTAATGAAAAACTGTTTTTT.

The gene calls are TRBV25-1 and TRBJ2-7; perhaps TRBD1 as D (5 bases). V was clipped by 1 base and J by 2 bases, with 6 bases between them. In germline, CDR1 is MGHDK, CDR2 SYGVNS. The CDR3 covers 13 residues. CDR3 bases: TGTGCCAGCAGTGAATCAGGGACCTACGAGCAGTACTTC. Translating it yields CASSESGTYEQYF.

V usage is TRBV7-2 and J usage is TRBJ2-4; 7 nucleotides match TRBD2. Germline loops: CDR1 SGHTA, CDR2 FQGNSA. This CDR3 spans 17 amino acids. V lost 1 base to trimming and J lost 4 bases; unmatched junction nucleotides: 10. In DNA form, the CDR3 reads TGTGCCAGCAGCTTAGATGTGTGGTCGGGGGGTAAAAACATTCAGTACTTC. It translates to CASSLDVWSGGKNIQYF.

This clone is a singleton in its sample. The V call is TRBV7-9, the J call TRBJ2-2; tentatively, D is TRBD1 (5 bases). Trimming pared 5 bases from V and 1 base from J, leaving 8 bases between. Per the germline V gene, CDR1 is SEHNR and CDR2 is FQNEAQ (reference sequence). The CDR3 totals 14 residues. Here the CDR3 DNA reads TGTGCCAGCAGCCGACAGAAGAACACCGGGGAGCTGTTTTTT. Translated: CASSRQKNTGELFF.

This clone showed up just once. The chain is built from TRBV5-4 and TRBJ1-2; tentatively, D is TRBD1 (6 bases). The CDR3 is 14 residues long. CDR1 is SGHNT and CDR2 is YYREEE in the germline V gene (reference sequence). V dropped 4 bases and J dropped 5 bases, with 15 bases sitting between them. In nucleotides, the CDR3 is TGTGCCAGCAGCCCAGAGATAGGGGGATATGGCTACACCTTC. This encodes CASSPEIGGYGYTF. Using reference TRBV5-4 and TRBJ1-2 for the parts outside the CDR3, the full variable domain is ETGVTQSPTHLIKTRGQQVTLRCSSQSGHNTVSWYQQALGQGPQFIFQYYREEENGRGNFPPRFSGLQFPNYSSELNVNALELDDSALYLCASSPEIGGYGYTFGSGTRLTVV.

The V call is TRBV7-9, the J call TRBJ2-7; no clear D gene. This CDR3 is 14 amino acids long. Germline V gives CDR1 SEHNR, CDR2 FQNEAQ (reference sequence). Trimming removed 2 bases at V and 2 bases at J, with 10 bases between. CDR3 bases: TGTGCCAGCAGCTTACAGACTCAAACCTACGAGCAGTACTTC. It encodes CASSLQTQTYEQYF.

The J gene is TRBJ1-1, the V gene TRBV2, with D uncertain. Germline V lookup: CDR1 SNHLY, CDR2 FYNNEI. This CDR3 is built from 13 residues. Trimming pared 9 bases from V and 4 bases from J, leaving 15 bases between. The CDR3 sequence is CARTTSTVTEAFF. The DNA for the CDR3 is TGTGCCAGGACTACGAGCACGGTCACTGAAGCTTTCTTT.

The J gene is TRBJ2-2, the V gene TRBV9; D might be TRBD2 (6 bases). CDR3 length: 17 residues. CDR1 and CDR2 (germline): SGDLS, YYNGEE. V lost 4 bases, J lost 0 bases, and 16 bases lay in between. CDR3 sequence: CASSPRGAGTNTGELFF. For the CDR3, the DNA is TGTGCCAGCAGCCCAAGGGGTGCGGGGACGAACACCGGGGAGCTGTTTTTT.

The CDR3 is CASSLIAFGGAFF. The CDR3 DNA is TGTGCCAGCAGTTTGATTGCCTTCGGGGGAGCTTTCTTT. The chain carries TRBV28 and TRBJ1-1, with D possibly matching TRBD1 (5 bases). The V gene lost 3 bases and the J gene lost 10 bases, with 15 bases spanning the gap. This CDR3 has 13 residues. Germline V gene lookup returns CDR1 MDHEN and CDR2 SYDVKM.

The CDR3 spells CASSSQGYGGYTF. CDR3 DNA sequence: TGTGCCAGCAGTTCACAGGGGTATGGAGGCTACACCTTC. The chain couples TRBV28 to TRBJ1-2; 7 bases fit TRBD1. Germline values: CDR1 MDHEN, CDR2 SYDVKM. The V segment lost 4 bases and the J segment 8 bases; nucleotides outside the gene matches: 7. This CDR3 is built from 13 residues.

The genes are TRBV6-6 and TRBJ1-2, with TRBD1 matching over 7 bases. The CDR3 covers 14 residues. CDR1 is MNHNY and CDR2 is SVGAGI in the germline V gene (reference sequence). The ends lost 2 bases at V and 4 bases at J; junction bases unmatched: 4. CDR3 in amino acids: CASSYEGAPYGYTF. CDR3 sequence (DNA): TGTGCCAGCAGTTACGAGGGGGCCCCCTATGGCTACACCTTC.

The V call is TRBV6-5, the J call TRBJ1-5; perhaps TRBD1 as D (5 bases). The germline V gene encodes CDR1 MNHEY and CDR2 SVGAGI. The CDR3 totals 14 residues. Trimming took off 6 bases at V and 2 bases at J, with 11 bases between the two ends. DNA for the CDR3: TGTGCCAGCAGCCCAGGGCCAGGCAATCAGCCCCAGCATTTT. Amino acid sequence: CASSPGPGNQPQHF.

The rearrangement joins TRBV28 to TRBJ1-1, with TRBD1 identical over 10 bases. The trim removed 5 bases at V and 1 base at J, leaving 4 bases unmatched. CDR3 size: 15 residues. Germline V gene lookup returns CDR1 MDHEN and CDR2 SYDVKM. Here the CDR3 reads CASSVGQGPNTEAFF. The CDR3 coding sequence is TGTGCCAGCAGTGTGGGACAGGGGCCGAACACTGAAGCTTTCTTT. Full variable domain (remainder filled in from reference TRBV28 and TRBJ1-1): DVKVTQSSRYLVKRTGEKVFLECVQDMDHENMFWYRQDPGLGLRLIYFSYDVKMKEKGDIPEGYSVSREKKERFSLILESASTNQTSMYLCASSVGQGPNTEAFFGQGTRLTVV.

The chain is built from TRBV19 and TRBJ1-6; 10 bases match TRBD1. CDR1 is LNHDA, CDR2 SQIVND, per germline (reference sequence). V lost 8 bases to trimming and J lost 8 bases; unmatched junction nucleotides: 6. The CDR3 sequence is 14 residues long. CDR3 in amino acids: CASQAGTGDSPLHF. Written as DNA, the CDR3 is TGTGCCAGTCAGGCCGGGACAGGGGATTCACCCCTCCACTTT.

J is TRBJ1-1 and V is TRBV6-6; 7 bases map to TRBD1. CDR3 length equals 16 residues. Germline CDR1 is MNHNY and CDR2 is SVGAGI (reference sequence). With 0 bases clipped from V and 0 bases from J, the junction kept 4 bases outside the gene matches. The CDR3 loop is CASSYSQGRVNTEAFF. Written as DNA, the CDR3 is TGTGCCAGCAGTTACTCACAGGGGCGGGTGAACACTGAAGCTTTCTTT.

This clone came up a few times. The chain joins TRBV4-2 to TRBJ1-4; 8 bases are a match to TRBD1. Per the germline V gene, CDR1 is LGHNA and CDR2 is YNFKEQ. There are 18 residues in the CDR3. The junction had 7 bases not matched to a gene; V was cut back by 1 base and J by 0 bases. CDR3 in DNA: TGTGCCAGCAGCCAAGGCTTGAACAGGGGGACAACTAATGAAAAACTGTTTTTT. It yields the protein CASSQGLNRGTTNEKLFF.